This T cell receptor (beta chain) originates from a study of beta chain features in type 1 diabetes. Every isolated RNA sample was fully reverse transcribed, so sequencing captured expressed TCRB transcripts. This table comes from immunoSEQ multiplex PCR, and its TCRdb copy is limited to in-frame clones, with some not included. The data show a few hundred thousand clones, roughly 12% seen once. CDR3 length equals 17 residues. Losses at the gene ends were 1 base for V and 6 bases for J; bases not matched to a gene: 13. The germline V gene encodes CDR1 SGHNT and CDR2 YYREEE (reference sequence). Post-sort purity exceeded 98% for all sorted populations. General observations from the study: Within each of all four CD4+ subsets, Type 1 diabetes patients had TCRB CDR3s that were moderately but significantly shorter.

Details on this clone: The antigen is undetermined.

The sample was naive CD4+ T cells from blood. This sequence originates from a woman aged 18-35 years with type 1 diabetes. The chain links TRBV5-4 to TRBJ2-3; 8 nucleotides align to TRBD2. The CDR3 bases are TGTGCCAGCAGCTTGTCCCCCGTGGGTAGCGGGATGGATACGCAGTATTTT. This sequence encodes CASSLSPVGSGMDTQYF.